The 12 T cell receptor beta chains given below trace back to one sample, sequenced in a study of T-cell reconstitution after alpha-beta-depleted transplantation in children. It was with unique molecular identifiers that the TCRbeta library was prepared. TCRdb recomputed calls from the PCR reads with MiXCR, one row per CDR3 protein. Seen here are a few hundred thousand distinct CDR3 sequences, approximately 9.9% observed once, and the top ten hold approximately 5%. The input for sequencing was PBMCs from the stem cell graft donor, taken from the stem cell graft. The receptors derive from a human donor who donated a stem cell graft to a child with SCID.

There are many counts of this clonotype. CDR3 residues: CASSLNGITEAFF. The DNA of the CDR3 is TGTGCCAGCAGTTTGAACGGCATCACTGAAGCTTTCTTT. The chain couples TRBV12-3 or TRBV12-4 to TRBJ1-1; D is uncertain. The V end was cut by 3 bases, the J end by 4 bases, with 9 bases between. The CDR3 has 13 amino acids.

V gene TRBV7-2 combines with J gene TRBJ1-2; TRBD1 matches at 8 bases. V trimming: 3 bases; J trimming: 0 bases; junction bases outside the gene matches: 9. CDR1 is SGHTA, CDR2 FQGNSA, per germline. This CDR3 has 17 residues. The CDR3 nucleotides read TGTGCCAGCAGCTTGAGTCGACAGACAGGGGCTAACTATGGCTACACCTTC. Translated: CASSLSRQTGANYGYTF.

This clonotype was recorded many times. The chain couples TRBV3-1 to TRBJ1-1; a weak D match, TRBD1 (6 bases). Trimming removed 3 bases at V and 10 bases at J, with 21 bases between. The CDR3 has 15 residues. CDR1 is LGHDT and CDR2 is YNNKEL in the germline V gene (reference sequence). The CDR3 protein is CASSHPGGGREGAFF. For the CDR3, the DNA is TGTGCCAGCAGCCACCCCGGGGGCGGACGCGAGGGAGCTTTCTTT.

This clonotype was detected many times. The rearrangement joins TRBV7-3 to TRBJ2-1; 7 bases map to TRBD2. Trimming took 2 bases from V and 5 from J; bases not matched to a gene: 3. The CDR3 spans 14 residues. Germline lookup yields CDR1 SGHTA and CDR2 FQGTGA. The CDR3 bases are TGTGCCAGCAGCTTAGCAGGGAGGGACAATGAGCAGTTCTTC. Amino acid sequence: CASSLAGRDNEQFF.

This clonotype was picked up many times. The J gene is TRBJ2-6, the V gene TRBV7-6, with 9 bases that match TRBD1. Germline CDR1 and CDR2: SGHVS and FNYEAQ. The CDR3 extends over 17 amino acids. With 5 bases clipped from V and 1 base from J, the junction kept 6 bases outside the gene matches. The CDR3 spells CASSRDRVGSGANVLTF. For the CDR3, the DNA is TGTGCCAGCAGCCGGGACAGGGTCGGATCTGGGGCCAACGTCCTGACTTTC.

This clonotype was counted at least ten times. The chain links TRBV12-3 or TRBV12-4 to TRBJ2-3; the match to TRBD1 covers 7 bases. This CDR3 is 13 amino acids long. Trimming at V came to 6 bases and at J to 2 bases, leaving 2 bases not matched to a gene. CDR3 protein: CASRQGNTDTQYF. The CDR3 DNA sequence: TGTGCCAGCAGACAGGGGAACACAGATACGCAGTATTTT.

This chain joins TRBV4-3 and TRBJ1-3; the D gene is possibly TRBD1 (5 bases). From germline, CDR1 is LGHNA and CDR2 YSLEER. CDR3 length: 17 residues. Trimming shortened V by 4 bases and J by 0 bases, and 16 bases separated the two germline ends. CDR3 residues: CASSRDGRGISGNTIYF. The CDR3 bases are TGCGCCAGCAGCCGGGACGGACGGGGGATCTCTGGAAACACCATATATTTT.

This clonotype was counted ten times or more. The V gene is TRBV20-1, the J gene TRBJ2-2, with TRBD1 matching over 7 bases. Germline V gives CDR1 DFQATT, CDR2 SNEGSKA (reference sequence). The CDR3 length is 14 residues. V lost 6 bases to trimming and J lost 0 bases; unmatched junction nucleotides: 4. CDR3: CSARDRANTGELFF. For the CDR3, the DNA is TGCAGTGCAAGGGACAGAGCGAACACCGGGGAGCTGTTTTTT.

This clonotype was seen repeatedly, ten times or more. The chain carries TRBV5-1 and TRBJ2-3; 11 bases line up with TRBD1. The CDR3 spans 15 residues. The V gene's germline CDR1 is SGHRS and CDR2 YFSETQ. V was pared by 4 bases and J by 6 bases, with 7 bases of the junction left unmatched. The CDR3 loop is CASSRRTGGGDTQYF. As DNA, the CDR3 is TGCGCCAGCAGCCGTCGGACAGGGGGCGGCGATACGCAGTATTTT.

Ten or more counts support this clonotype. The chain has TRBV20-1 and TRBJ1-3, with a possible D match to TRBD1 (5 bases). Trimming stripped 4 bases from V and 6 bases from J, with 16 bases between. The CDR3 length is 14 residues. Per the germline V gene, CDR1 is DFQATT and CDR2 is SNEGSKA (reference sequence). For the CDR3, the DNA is TGCAGTGCTACGCCGGGGGAGTACGCAAACACCATATATTTT. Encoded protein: CSATPGEYANTIYF.

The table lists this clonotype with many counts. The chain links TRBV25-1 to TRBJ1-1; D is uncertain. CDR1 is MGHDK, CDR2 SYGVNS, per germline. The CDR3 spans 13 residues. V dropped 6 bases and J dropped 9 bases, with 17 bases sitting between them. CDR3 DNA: TGTGCCAGCAGCACCCCAGGTTTGACGCAAGCTTTCTTT. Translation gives CASSTPGLTQAFF.

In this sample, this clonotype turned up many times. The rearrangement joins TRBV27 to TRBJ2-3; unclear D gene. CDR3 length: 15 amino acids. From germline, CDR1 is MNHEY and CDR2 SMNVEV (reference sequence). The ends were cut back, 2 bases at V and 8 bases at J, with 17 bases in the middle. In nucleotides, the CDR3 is TGTGCCAGCAGTTTACTGGGCGGAACCTTCGGTACGCAGTATTTT. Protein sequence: CASSLLGGTFGTQYF.